This section outlines one T cell receptor beta chain sequence together with its context. This record belongs to a study of T-cell memory formation after mild COVID-19. Trimming cost V 2 bases and J 7 bases, with 14 bases left between them. This CDR3 has 15 residues. The V gene's germline CDR1 is MNHEY and CDR2 SVGAGI. Each CDR3 protein gets one entry after TCRdb re-called the 5' RACE reads with MiXCR. The sample gives some 340,000 distinct CDR3 sequences, 10% to 15% of which show up once; 20% to 25% is in the top ten. The source material was PBMCs or a T cell subset sorted from them (not recorded which). This clonotype was sampled from a young man who had mild COVID-19 (a few samples of this study predate the infection). Cell type and time point are not known. The rearrangement joins TRBV6-5 to TRBJ1-4; D is unclear. The CDR3 loop reads CASSYRGSGIEKLFF. The CDR3 DNA reads TGTGCCAGCAGTTACCGCGGGTCCGGCATTGAAAAACTGTTTTTT.